Listed below are T cell receptor beta chains from one sample, sequenced in a study of blood T cell repertoires in COVID-19. Sequencing used immunoSEQ multiplex PCR; TCRdb keeps in-frame clones, though not all of them. The repertoire holds about 170,000 clones, with approximately 87% as singletons. Material: peripheral blood. These receptors all come from a man aged 18 to 30 with active or convalescent COVID-19. The CDR3 runs from the conserved cysteine through the conserved F or W. Each record gives: V gene, J gene, CDR3 length, D gene, clone size, CDR3 DNA, CDR3 protein. D genes are given only for firm matches. Size is stated for part of the rows, as once, few or many counts, or as a class when the clone is expanded.

TRBV18	TRBJ1-2	15	-	-	TGTGCCAGCTCACCAGCGACAGAAAAAAACTATGGCTACACCTTC	CASSPATEKNYGYTF
TRBV11-2	TRBJ1-5	14	-	-	TGTGCCAGCAGTCGAGAGCCGTTTGCCCAGCCCCAGCATTTT	CASSREPFAQPQHF
TRBV5-1	TRBJ1-5	15	-	-	TGCGCCAGCAGCTCAGGAGGGGATTCGGGTCAGCCCCAGCATTTT	CASSSGGDSGQPQHF
TRBV20-1	TRBJ2-5	11	-	-	TGCAGTACCCGAACGGGGGAGACCCAGTACTTC	CSTRTGETQYF
TRBV5-1	TRBJ1-2	15	-	-	TGCGCCAGCAGCACCCCGAACGGTATTAACTATGGCTACACCTTC	CASSTPNGINYGYTF
TRBV6-5	TRBJ2-1	15	-	-	TGTGCCAGCAGATATAGCGGCTCCTCCTACAATGAGCAGTTCTTC	CASRYSGSSYNEQFF
TRBV6-5	TRBJ2-3	14	-	-	TGTGCCAGCAGCCACCGGGATGGAAGGGATACGCAGTATTTT	CASSHRDGRDTQYF
TRBV4-2	TRBJ1-1	11	-	-	TGTGCCACCGGTTCGAACACTGAAGCTTTCTTT	CATGSNTEAFF
TRBV24-1	TRBJ2-1	15	-	-	TGTGCCACCAGTGATTTGCCGGGGACTGTCAATGAGCAGTTCTTC	CATSDLPGTVNEQFF
TRBV7-2	TRBJ2-7	15	-	few	TGTGCCAGCAGCTTAGTTACAGGCGGTTCCTACGAGCAGTACTTC	CASSLVTGGSYEQYF
TRBV4-3	TRBJ1-4	20	TRBD1	-	TGCGCCAGCAGCCAAGGATTCCGGGACAGGGGGCGCCCGTTATGGGAAAAACTGTTTTTT	CASSQGFRDRGRPLWEKLFF
TRBV7-9	TRBJ1-4	14	-	-	TGTGCCAGCAGCTCTGTTTCAACTAATGAAAAACTGTTTTTT	CASSSVSTNEKLFF
TRBV5-1	TRBJ1-2	16	TRBD1	-	TGCGCCAGCAGCTTGGTGGGGGACAGGGCCAACTATGGCTACACCTTC	CASSLVGDRANYGYTF
TRBV19	TRBJ2-4	19	-	-	TGTGCCAGTAGTATTCGGGCAGGGACATCACTTTTAGCCAAAAACATTCAGTACTTC	CASSIRAGTSLLAKNIQYF
TRBV5-1	TRBJ1-3	14	-	once	TGCGCCAGCAGCGTACAGGGCTCTGGAAACACCATATATTTT	CASSVQGSGNTIYF
TRBV18	TRBJ1-2	14	TRBD1	-	TGTGCCAGCTCACCGGGACAGGACCTATATGGCTACACCTTC	CASSPGQDLYGYTF
TRBV7-9	TRBJ1-1	14	TRBD1	-	TGTGCCAGCAGCTTAGCACAGGGGTACACTGAAGCTTTCTTT	CASSLAQGYTEAFF
TRBV6-5	TRBJ1-3	15	-	-	TGTGCCAGCAGTTACCGCGAGAGTGGTGGAAACACCATATATTTT	CASSYRESGGNTIYF
TRBV9	TRBJ1-1	16	TRBD1	-	TGTGCCAGCAGCGTATCCCACAGGGGCGTGAACACTGAAGCTTTCTTT	CASSVSHRGVNTEAFF
TRBV5-6	TRBJ2-7	15	TRBD2	-	TGTGCCAGCAGCGAACTAGCGGGAGGCACCTACGAGCAGTACTTC	CASSELAGGTYEQYF
TRBV24-1	TRBJ1-5	16	-	-	TGTGCCACCAGTGACGCCGCCGGGGGGTGGATCGGACCCCAGCATTTT	CATSDAAGGWIGPQHF
TRBV19	TRBJ2-5	14	-	-	TGTGCCAGTAGTATAGAGGGAGCTGGCGGGACCCAGTACTTC	CASSIEGAGGTQYF
TRBV28	TRBJ1-6	14	TRBD1	-	TGTGCCAGCAGTCCCCGGACAGGGAATTCACCCCTCCACTTT	CASSPRTGNSPLHF
TRBV7-8	TRBJ1-1	13	-	-	TGTGCCAGCCGCGCACAGACGAACACTGAAGCTTTCTTT	CASRAQTNTEAFF
TRBV28	TRBJ1-2	17	-	-	TGTGCCAGCATTCAAACGAGGGCAGTTGGAAATAACTATGGCTACACCTTC	CASIQTRAVGNNYGYTF
TRBV2	TRBJ1-4	13	-	-	TGTGCCACCTTGGGCGGGTTGGATGAAAAACTGTTTTTT	CATLGGLDEKLFF
TRBV19	TRBJ2-2	15	-	-	TGTGCCACCGGCCGAGGAGATTGGGACACCGGGGAGCTGTTTTTT	CATGRGDWDTGELFF
TRBV7-2	TRBJ2-2	15	-	-	TGTGCCAGCACTTACGGAGGTTCGAACACCGGGGAGCTGTTTTTT	CASTYGGSNTGELFF
TRBV5-1	TRBJ1-1	14	-	-	TGCGCCAGCAGCTTGCAGGGGATGAACACTGAAGCTTTCTTT	CASSLQGMNTEAFF
TRBV6-5	TRBJ1-5	15	TRBD1	-	TGTGCCAGCAGAACAGACAGGGTCGGCAATCAGCCCCAGCATTTT	CASRTDRVGNQPQHF
TRBV5-1	TRBJ2-3	16	-	-	TGCGCCAGCAGCTTGGCCGGAGCGGCCCTTGCAGATACGCAGTATTTT	CASSLAGAALADTQYF
TRBV6-5	TRBJ1-6	12	-	once	TGTGCCACACAGGGTGGTAATTCACCCCTCCACTTT	CATQGGNSPLHF
TRBV19	TRBJ1-6	12	-	-	TGTGCCACGAGGCAGGGAAATTCACCCCTCCACTTT	CATRQGNSPLHF
TRBV30	TRBJ2-3	12	-	-	TGTGCCTCGGGGGGCAGATCAGATACGCAGTATTTT	CASGGRSDTQYF
TRBV9	TRBJ1-2	13	-	-	TGTGCCAGCAACCCAGGAAATGGGGCAGGCTACACCTTC	CASNPGNGAGYTF
TRBV7-9	TRBJ2-1	15	TRBD2	-	TGTGCCAGCAGCCGGCCGGAGACTAGCGACAATGAGCAGTTCTTC	CASSRPETSDNEQFF
TRBV6-1	TRBJ1-1	14	TRBD1	-	TGTGCCAGCAGTGAAATTGGACAGGGGCCTCGCGCTTTCTTT	CASSEIGQGPRAFF
TRBV19	TRBJ1-2	15	TRBD1	-	TGTGCCAGTGGAACAGGGGCCCGCGGCACCTACGGCTACACCTTC	CASGTGARGTYGYTF
TRBV3-1/TRBV3-2	TRBJ1-2	15	-	-	TGTGCCAGCAGCCAAGAAGGACAGCTCCTCTATGGCTACACCTTC	CASSQEGQLLYGYTF
TRBV3-1/TRBV3-2	TRBJ1-1	16	-	-	TGTGCCAGCAGCACAGGACAGAGCACACGTAACACTGAAGCTTTCTTT	CASSTGQSTRNTEAFF